What follows are 19 T cell receptor beta chains derived from one specimen sequenced in a study of post-analysis software for immune sequencing data. No antigen has been identified for these receptors. The TCR beta cDNA libraries carried unique molecular identifiers. One entry per CDR3 protein results from TCRdb running MiXCR on the PCR reads. The table has 800,000 to 950,000 distinct CDR3 sequences, roughly 58% seen once. Findings and caveats of the study: When patients were compared with controls, about five TRBV segments were more frequent, TRBV5-6, TRBV5-1 and TRBV20-1 among them.

Sequenced sample: blood. These receptors all come from a girl under 18 with multiple sclerosis.

The chain employs TRBV5-1 and TRBJ2-6; D not certain. This CDR3 spans 17 amino acids. The germline CDR1 and CDR2 sequences are SGHRS and YFSETQ. Trimming shortened V by 0 bases and J by 2 bases, and 12 bases separated the two germline ends. The CDR3 protein is CASSLAGPGAGANVLTF. CDR3 coding DNA: TGCGCCAGCAGCTTGGCCGGACCAGGCGCTGGGGCCAACGTCCTGACTTTC.

The gene calls are TRBV20-1 and TRBJ2-4; 8 bases are a match to TRBD2. The DNA end is more similar to TRBJ2-7, so the J call may be wrong. The V gene's germline CDR1 is DFQATT and CDR2 SNEGSKA (reference sequence). The CDR3 extends over 13 amino acids. The CDR3 is CSARPSGLYEQYF. CDR3 DNA sequence: TGCAGTGCTAGACCTAGCGGGCTTTACGAGCAGTACTTC.

This sequence joins TRBV24-1 and TRBJ2-1, with 10 positions matching TRBD2. V lost 1 base to trimming and J lost 9 bases; unmatched junction nucleotides: 8. The length of the CDR3 is 16 residues. Germline V gives CDR1 KGHDR, CDR2 SFDVKD. As DNA, the CDR3 is TGTGCCACCAGTGATTTTTCTTCAGCGGGAGGGTTTGAGCAGTTCTTC. Translation: CATSDFSSAGGFEQFF.

V is TRBV30 and J is TRBJ2-5; D may be TRBD2 (5 bases). The J call is doubtful: the DNA matches TRBJ2-7 better. Germline values: CDR1 GTSNPN, CDR2 SVGIG (reference sequence). The CDR3 consists of 13 residues. CDR3 DNA: TGTGCCTGGAGTGGTGGGAGCGCTTACGAGCAGTACTTC. This codes for CAWSGGSAYEQYF.

J is TRBJ2-7 and V is TRBV28, with a weak D call TRBD2 (7 bases). The germline V gene has CDR1 MDHEN and CDR2 SYDVKM. There are 14 residues in the CDR3. V lost 4 bases and J 1 base, leaving 11 bases between the germline ends. The CDR3 loop reads CASSWEGDSYEQYF. CDR3 nucleotides: TGTGCCAGCAGTTGGGAGGGGGATTCCTACGAGCAGTACTTC.

This clonotype was seen more than once but under ten times. The chain links TRBV7-2 to TRBJ2-3, with 11 bases identical to TRBD2. This CDR3 region has 18 residues. Germline loops: CDR1 SGHTA, CDR2 FQGNSA. V trimming: 1 base; J trimming: 0 bases; junction bases outside the gene matches: 6. The CDR3 DNA reads TGTGCCAGCAGCTTAGTGCGGCTAGCGGGGGGAAGCACAGATACGCAGTATTTT. Translation: CASSLVRLAGGSTDTQYF.

V gene TRBV10-2 combines with J gene TRBJ2-3; 8 bases align to TRBD2. Germline lookup yields CDR1 WSHSY and CDR2 SAAADI. V lost 2 bases, J lost 6 bases, and 10 bases stayed unmatched. The CDR3 spans 16 residues. DNA for the CDR3: TGCGCCAGCAGTGAGCCGATCGGACTAGCAAGGGATACGCAGTATTTT. Translation gives CASSEPIGLARDTQYF.

The V gene is TRBV12-3 or TRBV12-4, the J gene TRBJ2-7; no reliable D call. The CDR3 has 12 amino acids. V was cut by 6 bases and J by 6 bases, with 12 bases left in between. CDR3 nucleotides: TGTGCCAGCAGCGGCATATCTTCCGAGCAGTACTTC. This encodes CASSGISSEQYF.

About this clonotype: The germline gene is not matched at one end of the junction; a read error may be the cause. The rearrangement links TRBV7-9 to TRBJ2-5; TRBD1 agrees at 8 bases. The CDR3 spans 15 residues. Germline V CDR1 and CDR2: SEHNR, FQNEAQ (reference sequence). The CDR3 is CANSLRTGLQETQYF. CDR3 coding DNA: TGTGCCAACAGCCTCCGGACAGGGTTGCAAGAGACCCAGTACTTC. The full variable domain, completed using reference TRBV7-9 and TRBJ2-5, is DTGVSQNPRHKITKRGQNVTFRCDPISEHNRLYWYRQTLGQGPEFLTYFQNEAQLEKSRLLSDRFSAERPKGSFSTLEIQRTEQGDSAMYLCANSLRTGLQETQYFGPGTRLLVL.

This clonotype was recorded a few times. CDR3 amino acids: CSARDVRAGESSGANVLTF. CDR3 bases: TGCAGTGCTAGAGATGTCAGGGCGGGGGAAAGCTCTGGGGCCAACGTCCTGACTTTC. This chain joins TRBV20-1 and TRBJ2-6; 7 bases are a match to TRBD2. CDR3 length: 19 residues. Germline CDR1 is DFQATT and CDR2 is SNEGSKA (reference sequence). V was clipped by 0 bases and J by 0 bases; unmatched bases: 11.

This rearrangement joins TRBV5-1 to TRBJ2-5, with 8 nucleotides matching TRBD2. The CDR3 consists of 16 residues. Per germline, CDR1 SGHRS and CDR2 YFSETQ. J lost 0 bases, V lost 0 bases, and 4 bases had no gene match. The CDR3: CASSLAQRGYQETQYF. The CDR3 coding sequence is TGCGCCAGCAGCTTGGCCCAGCGGGGGTACCAAGAGACCCAGTACTTC.

This clonotype appeared a few times. The chain combines TRBV4-1 with TRBJ1-2; D gene ambiguous. Looked up from germline, CDR1 is MGHRA and CDR2 is YSYEKL. The ends were cut back, 0 bases at V and 8 bases at J, with 16 bases in the middle. The CDR3 is made up of 15 amino acids. The CDR3 loop reads CASSQDPGIHRGYTF. The CDR3 coding sequence is TGCGCCAGCAGCCAAGATCCGGGGATCCACCGGGGCTACACCTTC.

The rearrangement joins TRBV12-3 or TRBV12-4 to TRBJ2-5; D not certain. CDR3 size: 15 residues. V was cut by 2 bases and J by 7 bases, with 17 bases left in between. In DNA, the CDR3 is TGTGCCAGCAGTTTACAACGAGTAAACACCTTGACCCAGTACTTC. Amino acids: CASSLQRVNTLTQYF.

In this sample, this clonotype turned up a few times. J is TRBJ2-5 and V is TRBV6-6, with D unresolved. Trimming took 4 bases from V and 5 from J, leaving 11 bases between them. In germline, CDR1 is MNHNY, CDR2 SVGAGI (reference sequence). The CDR3 has 13 residues. The CDR3 reads CASSLSFSETQYF. The DNA for the CDR3 is TGTGCCAGCAGTTTATCGTTTAGTGAGACCCAGTACTTC.

This clonotype was detected only a few times. The rearrangement links TRBV5-1 to TRBJ2-7; 7 nucleotides agree with TRBD2. Germline V lookup: CDR1 SGHRS, CDR2 YFSETQ. V lost 4 bases, J lost 4 bases, and 8 bases stayed unmatched. The CDR3 spans 14 residues. CDR3 sequence (DNA): TGCGCCAGCAGCGGGAGGGTGAGTTCGTACGAGCAGTACTTC. Its translation: CASSGRVSSYEQYF.

The chain links TRBV7-9 to TRBJ1-6; D is perhaps TRBD1 (6 bases). The length of the CDR3 is 12 residues. The ends were cut back, 10 bases at V and 10 bases at J, with 14 bases in the middle. The V gene's germline CDR1 is SEHNR and CDR2 FQNEAQ (reference sequence). This chain's CDR3 is CAKGGGESPLHF. Here the CDR3 DNA reads TGTGCCAAGGGCGGGGGCGAATCACCCCTCCACTTT.

V gene TRBV6-5 combines with J gene TRBJ1-2; no definite D call. This CDR3 region has 13 residues. V shed 1 base and J shed 2 bases, with 5 bases lying between them. The germline V gene has CDR1 MNHEY and CDR2 SVGAGI. The CDR3 nucleotides are TGTGCCAGCAGTTACTTGGGAAACTATGGCTACACCTTC. It yields the protein CASSYLGNYGYTF.

The genes are TRBV7-6 and TRBJ2-5; 13 nucleotides agree with TRBD2. V lost 6 bases and J lost 8; bases outside the gene matches: 21. Germline CDR1 reads SGHVS; CDR2 reads FNYEAQ. There are 19 residues in the CDR3. CDR3 protein: CASRQARGWTSGGPSTQYF. The CDR3 DNA reads TGTGCCAGCAGACAAGCCAGGGGATGGACTAGCGGGGGTCCGAGTACCCAGTACTTC.

The chain combines TRBV3-1 with TRBJ1-6; D is perhaps TRBD1 (6 bases). The V end lost 4 bases, the J end lost 2 bases, and 12 bases lay between the germline ends. The CDR3 length is 16 residues. Germline-derived CDR1 and CDR2 are LGHDT and YNNKEL (reference sequence). The CDR3 sequence: CASSPTRTAYNSPLHF. CDR3 DNA sequence: TGTGCCAGCAGCCCAACCAGGACAGCCTATAATTCACCCCTCCACTTT.